This TCR beta chain was recorded in a study of T-cell reconstitution after alpha-beta-depleted transplantation in children (TCRdb year 2016). The study in broad terms: The study quantitatively tracked T-cell immune reconstitution after TCRalphabeta/CD19-depleted allogeneic hematopoietic cell transplantation in children using TCR repertoire profiling.

The investigation overall reported the following: The apparently early alphabetaT-cell count recovery about two months after transplant was reportedly dependent on only several hundred rapidly expanded clones derived from non-depleted graft cells. Over subsequent months, a decline in hyperexpanded clone frequencies was noted, and after one year, T-cell counts and TCRbeta diversity were mostly ascribed to newly produced T cells. In some patients, high TCRbeta diversity at day 60 was attributed to recipient T cells and intrathymic progenitors that had survived conditioning.

The sample's treatment or condition, from its label and the paper: allogeneic hematopoietic cell transplantation with graft depleted of TCRalphabeta T cells and CD19 B cells. The transplant recipients were children given TCRalphabeta/CD19-depleted allogeneic hematopoietic cell grafts. Preparation of the library involved PCR. The listed sequencing device is Illumina HiSeq 2500. Molecular barcoding was employed in the preparation of TCR libraries, with unique molecular identifiers being used to normalize TCRbeta repertoire quantification. TCRdb reprocessed the public reads (quality trimming at Q25 with fastp, clone calling with MiXCR) and kept in-frame beta chains. Each record represents a unique CDR3 protein, reported with the most common genes and DNA among its rows. The sample yields approximately 50,000 distinct CDR3 sequences; approximately 52% were counted once. Roughly two fifths of the sample is held by the ten biggest clonotypes.

On this clonotype: No cognate antigen has been identified for it. The sample holds no much larger clone one base away, and base qualities are not on file.

The clonotype comes from a boy younger than two with SCID, due to receive a stem cell transplant. Sequencing was performed on peripheral blood, taken before TCRalphabeta/CD19-depleted stem cell transplant.

The DNA reads as follows: TGTGCCAGTAGTATGGGGACAGCGAACTACTACGAGCAGTACTTC. Its protein product is CASSMGTANYYEQYF. The chain employs TRBV19 and TRBJ2-7, and 7 bases in between align with TRBD1. Compared with germline, V lacks 3 bases and J lacks 3 bases; bases without a gene match: 8. Looking up the germline V gene (reference sequence) yields CDR1 LNHDA and CDR2 SQIVND. CDR3 length: 15 amino acids, cysteine to phenylalanine. CDR3 DNA only is kept here, 45 bases in frame from base 1.